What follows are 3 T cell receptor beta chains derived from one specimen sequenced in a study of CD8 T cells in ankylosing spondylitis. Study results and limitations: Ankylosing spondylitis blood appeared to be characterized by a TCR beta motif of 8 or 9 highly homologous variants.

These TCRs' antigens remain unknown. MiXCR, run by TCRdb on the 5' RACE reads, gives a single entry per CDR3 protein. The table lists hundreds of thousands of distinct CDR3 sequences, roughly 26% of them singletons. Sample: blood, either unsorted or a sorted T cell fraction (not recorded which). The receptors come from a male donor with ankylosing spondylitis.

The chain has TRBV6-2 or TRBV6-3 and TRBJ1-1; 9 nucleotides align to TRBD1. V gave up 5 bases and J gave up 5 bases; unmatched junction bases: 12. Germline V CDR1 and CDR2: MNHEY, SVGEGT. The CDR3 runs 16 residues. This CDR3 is CASSRHGGQGITEAFF. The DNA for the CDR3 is TGTGCCAGCAGTCGTCATGGGGGACAGGGTATAACTGAAGCTTTCTTT.

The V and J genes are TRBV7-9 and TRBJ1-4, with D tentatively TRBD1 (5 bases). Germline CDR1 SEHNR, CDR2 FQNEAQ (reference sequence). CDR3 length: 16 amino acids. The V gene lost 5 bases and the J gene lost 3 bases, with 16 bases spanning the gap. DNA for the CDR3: TGTGCCAGCAGCGCCCCGGGGGGGGATTCTAATGAAAAACTGTTTTTT. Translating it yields CASSAPGGDSNEKLFF.

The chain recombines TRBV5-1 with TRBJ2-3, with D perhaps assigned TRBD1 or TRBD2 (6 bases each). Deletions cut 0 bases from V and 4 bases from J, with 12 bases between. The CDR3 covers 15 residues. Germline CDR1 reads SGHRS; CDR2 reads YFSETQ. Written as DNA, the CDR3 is TGCGCCAGCAGCTTGGTTACGGGGGCATCAGATACGCAGTATTTT. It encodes CASSLVTGASDTQYF.